Given below is one TCR beta chain in context. What it binds is not known. V dropped 5 bases and J dropped 3 bases, with 19 bases sitting between them. Germline CDR1 and CDR2: MDHEN and SYDVKM. There are 16 residues in the CDR3. The data derive from a study of cytotoxic CD8 clonotypes in ibrutinib-treated CLL. On the study more broadly: Investigators reported roughly 24 partial and 2 complete responses; after median roughly 63 months, 14 patients remained remitted and 12 progressed. Response material was collected after a median approximately 11 months of treatment, range 6 to 36. Study-wide findings and caveats: Public clonotypes were uncommon and contracted or stayed stable on treatment. Rising at ibrutinib response, clonality subsequently fell back toward baseline at progression.

The method was immunoSEQ multiplex PCR; TCRdb's version includes in-frame clones alone and lacks a portion of them. The data show some 130,000 clones, 80% to 90% seen once. This sequence was found in a human donor with chronic lymphocytic leukemia. This sequence joins TRBV28 and TRBJ1-2; TRBD1 is a possible D gene (6 bases). The sequencing used PBMCs, collected after 24 months of ibrutinib treatment. The CDR3 region is CASSGAGGFGDYGYTF. The CDR3 DNA reads TGTGCCAGCAGTGGGGCGGGGGGCTTTGGCGACTATGGCTACACCTTC.